This TCR beta chain was identified during a study of pediatric ulcerative colitis. On the study more broadly: Ulcerative colitis patients had pancolitis or left-sided colitis, with confirming histology.

V dropped 2 bases and J dropped 6; count of bases not matched to a gene: 6. Germline values: CDR1 SGDLS, CDR2 YYNGEE. The CDR3 consists of 15 residues. Samples were sequenced at Survey level, maximum 500,000 reads. Using immunoSEQ multiplex PCR, the repertoire was profiled, and TCRdb retains in-frame clones only, with some absent. The profile covers about 64,000 clones, with about nine tenths appearing a single time and about 3% taken by the ten largest. No immunosuppressive drugs were given to ulcerative colitis patients before diagnostic colonoscopy. Worth noting for this clone: Its antigen is not identified.

Study-level results: Ulcerative colitis patients shared more blood-rectal clones than controls.

The clonotype comes from a boy aged 5-17 years with severe ulcerative colitis. This chain connects TRBV9 to TRBJ2-1, with 9 bases identical to TRBD1. Sequenced material: blood. The CDR3: CASSVLQGAGNEQFF. CDR3 coding DNA: TGTGCCAGCAGCGTTCTACAGGGGGCCGGCAATGAGCAGTTCTTC.